This T cell receptor beta chain is drawn from a study of molecular identifiers for immune sequencing clone quantification. Using its own MiXCR run on the PCR reads, TCRdb lists one record per CDR3 protein. The sample has approximately 670,000 distinct CDR3 sequences; about 20% are singletons. As concerns this clonotype: Since a much larger clone is just one base distant, this may be a read error.

This sequence originates from a human donor in good health. Some libraries in this study had Jurkat cell RNA spiked in. The sequencing input was naive CD8+ T cells from blood, with Jurkat cell RNA spiked in. The subset is: FACS-sorted CD8+CD4-CCR7+CD45RA+ naive T cells.

CDR3 protein: CAGSTGVVDEQYF. In nucleotides, the CDR3 is TGTGCCGGCAGTACAGGGGTCGTGGACGAGCAGTACTTC. This chain links TRBV12-3 or TRBV12-4 with TRBJ2-7; 7 bases line up with TRBD1. This CDR3 comprises 13 residues.